This note documents a single T cell receptor (beta chain) sequence. The table lists this clone with a count of one. The antigen it recognizes is unknown. Base qualities are not provided; no much larger clone lies one nucleotide away. Each collaborating institution followed its own protocols to collect whole blood in K2EDTA tubes. For TCRbeta analysis, collaborators shipped samples as frozen whole blood, isolated PBMCs, or DNA extracted from either of those sample types. The sample is drawn from a study of blood T cell repertoires in COVID-19 (TCRdb year 2020). Broadly, across the study: Samples from collaborators originated in the United States, Italy and Spain and spanned both the acute and convalescent phases of COVID-19. Where available, HLA class I and class II types were taken from metadata supplied by the sample provider and were not determined by assay-based typing. Sample metadata almost always included a de-identified subject ID, COVID-19 status, age in years and sex. Deeply sampled blood TCRbeta repertoires from subjects exposed to, actively infected with, or recovered from COVID-19 were included in the dataset. The repertoires were released in a freely available public database intended as a resource for research on the immune response to SARS-CoV-2. The material from the prospective study consisted of cDNA or gDNA derived from T cells, B-cell-depleted T cells, or PBMCs. Samples were obtained from the ongoing ImmuneRACE study (first 160 participants) and from about 1,300 subjects provided by 6 global collaborators.

Results the study describes overall, beyond this receptor: How much clinical and demographic metadata was included differed by source and by participant, and the metadata was provided uncurated.

According to the germline V gene (reference sequence), CDR1 reads SEHNR and CDR2 reads FQNEAQ. The CDR3 has 15 amino acids, counting the end cysteine and phenylalanine. Solely the CDR3 DNA is kept, with 45 bases framed from the first base. Trimmed from V: 5 bases; trimmed from J: 8 bases; junction bases lacking a gene match: 8. TCRbeta CDR3 regions were amplified from genomic DNA using the immunoSEQ Assay, a bias-controlled multiplex PCR. Under the source paper's analysis protocol: Nucleated cell counts per sample were estimated from amplification of reference gene primers within the assay. To quantify the absolute abundance of each unique TCRbeta CDR3 rearrangement, sequence reads were collapsed and filtered. For each sample, productive Simpson clonality was calculated as the square root of Simpson's diversity index across productive rearrangements. In its TCRdb copy, this immuneACCESS table keeps in-frame sequences only and misses some clones. Where compared with another copy, unresolved V genes explain less than half of these, and the others have no known cause. The V and J calls and clone size come from that table; D and trimming were worked out from the DNA. In this sample the table shows under 85,000 clones, approximately 86% of which occur a single time. 6% to 8.5% of the sample lies in the top ten.

The chain links TRBV7-9 with TRBJ2-1, with 11 bases aligning to TRBD1. This TCR derives from a man between 65 and 80 years old with acute or convalescent COVID-19. The sample taken for sequencing was peripheral blood. The DNA sequence is given as TGTGCCAGCAGCCAGGCGGGACAGGGGGGCCATGAGCAGTTCTTC. It specifies CASSQAGQGGHEQFF.